These 20 T cell receptor beta chains were sequenced from one sample in a study of tissue T cells after allogeneic stem cell transplantation. Sequenced by immunoSEQ multiplex PCR; TCRdb stores in-frame clones only, minus some. This repertoire shows tens of thousands of clones, just under 75% found once; its top ten account for 0.65% to 0.75%. The sequencing sample was made of spleen. The source of these receptors is a female BALB/c mouse in good health. The strain's MHC: H2-d.

A note on this clone: The germline and genes are mouse ones. The CDR3 end falls 1 residue outside the read, so it is completed with the germline J gene. The same CDR3 arises from other DNA sequences in this sample as well. V is TRBV29 and J is TRBJ2-7, with 8 bases aligning to TRBD1. V lost 6 bases to trimming and J lost 6 bases; unmatched junction nucleotides: 4. CDR1 MSHET and CDR2 SYDVDS come from the germline V gene. CDR3 length: 12 amino acids. CDR3 DNA (partial): TGTGCTAGCAGCAGGGGGCTGGGTGAACAGTAC. Amino acids: CASSRGLGEQY. In full, the CDR3 reads CASSRGLGEQYF.

This clone has only a few counts. Gene names and germline refer to mouse. The read halts 1 residue ahead of the CDR3 end, with the missing end drawn from the germline J gene. V is TRBV14 and J is TRBJ2-2; D perhaps matches TRBD1 (5 bases). CDR3 size: 14 residues. V lost 1 base, J lost 5 bases, and 9 bases lay in between. CDR1 is SGHDT, CDR2 FRDEAV, per germline. Partial CDR3 DNA: TGTGCCAGCAGTTTCGAGGGGAGGACCGGGCAGCTCTAC. Translating gives CASSFEGRTGQLY. The whole CDR3 is CASSFEGRTGQLYF. The whole variable domain, remainder taken from reference TRBV14 and TRBJ2-2, is EAGVTQSPRYAVLQEGQAVSFWCDPISGHDTLYWYQQPRDQGPQLLVYFRDEAVIDNSQLPSDRFSAVRPKGTNSTLKIQSAKQGDTATYLCASSFEGRTGQLYFGEGSKLTVL.

On this clone: The germline and genes are mouse ones. From the germline J gene comes the end of the CDR3, since the read stops 1 residue before it. V and J are TRBV16 and TRBJ2-7, with TRBD2 matching over 8 bases. CDR1 and CDR2 from the germline V gene are SGHSA and FRNQAP. The CDR3 extends over 13 amino acids. Trimming cost V 1 base and J 6 bases; bases outside gene matches: 2. CDR3 residues: CASSLVWGVEQYF. The covered CDR3 bases are TGTGCAAGCAGCTTAGTCTGGGGGGTTGAACAGTAC.

As for this clone: Mouse names are used for the genes. The DNA ends 1 residue before the CDR3 does, and the rest of the CDR3 is filled in from the germline J gene. This chain joins TRBV19 and TRBJ2-2; 8 nucleotides match TRBD2. The CDR3 covers 16 residues. Germline V gene data show CDR1 as FNHDT and CDR2 as SITEND (reference sequence). The V segment lost 4 bases and the J segment 2 bases; nucleotides outside the gene matches: 7. CDR3 bases read: TGTGCCAGCAGTTCCCAACTGGGGGCCAACACCGGGCAGCTCTAC. Its protein is CASSSQLGANTGQLY. The complete CDR3 reads CASSSQLGANTGQLYF.

Details on this clone: Gene names are the mouse ones. The CDR3 end lies 1 residue beyond the end of the read and is filled in from the germline J gene. This rearrangement joins TRBV1 to TRBJ2-7, with 10 nucleotides matching TRBD2. The CDR3 runs to 15 residues. V shed 0 bases and J 1 base; nucleotides not matched to a gene: 0. Germline CDR1 is NSQYPW and CDR2 is LRSPGD (reference sequence). The sequenced CDR3 bases are TGCACCTGCAGTGCAGAGGGACTGGGGTCCTATGAACAGTAC. This gives the protein CTCSAEGLGSYEQY. The entire CDR3 is CTCSAEGLGSYEQYF.

As concerns this clone: Mouse germline and gene names are used. The read halts 1 residue ahead of the CDR3 end, with the missing end drawn from the germline J gene. The chain is built from TRBV13-2 and TRBJ2-3; 9 bases match TRBD2. Losses at the gene ends were 5 bases for V and 3 bases for J; bases not matched to a gene: 1. This CDR3 has 13 amino acids. Germline values: CDR1 NNHNN, CDR2 SYGAGS (reference sequence). Incomplete CDR3 DNA: TGTGCCAGCGGAGGGACTGGGGCAGAAACGCTGTAT. Encoded protein: CASGGTGAETLY. The full-length CDR3 reads as CASGGTGAETLYF.

About this clone: Genes and germline are mouse. The sequenced fragment ends 1 residue before the CDR3 boundary, so the rest is inferred from the germline J gene. The chain is built from TRBV13-1 and TRBJ1-4; D not certain. The CDR3 runs 11 residues. Germline V gives CDR1 NSHNY, CDR2 SYGAGN. V was trimmed by 5 bases and J by 4 bases, leaving 3 bases between them. The CDR3 here is CASRNNERLFF. The part of the CDR3 DNA that was read is TGTGCCAGCAGGAACAACGAAAGATTATTT.

A word on this clone: Genes here carry mouse names. The read ends 1 residue before the CDR3 terminus; that terminus is restored from the germline J gene. The chain couples TRBV31 to TRBJ1-3; TRBD1 aligns across 7 bases. J gave up 0 bases and V 0 bases, and 2 bases lay outside the gene matches. CDR3 length equals 15 residues. Germline-derived CDR1 and CDR2 are GKSSPN and SITVG. Incomplete CDR3 DNA: TGTGCCTGGAGTCTGACAGGGAATTCTGGAAATACGCTCTAT. This encodes CAWSLTGNSGNTLY. The whole CDR3 protein reads CAWSLTGNSGNTLYF.

With regard to this clone: Germline and genes: mouse. The read is 1 residue too short to cover the CDR3 end, so that end is filled in from the germline J gene. The rearrangement uses TRBV4 and TRBJ2-3, with 7 bases that match TRBD1. The CDR3 is made up of 16 amino acids. Germline CDR1 reads LGHDT; CDR2 reads YNNKQL (reference sequence). V shed 5 bases, J shed 0 bases, and the junction held 8 bases outside the gene matches. CDR3 bases read: TGTGCCAGCAGCACCGGGACAGATCCTAGTGCAGAAACGCTGTAT. As protein: CASSTGTDPSAETLY. Given in full, the CDR3 is CASSTGTDPSAETLYF.

Comments on this clone: All gene names here are mouse names. The sequence runs out 1 residue before the end of the CDR3; the remainder is reconstructed from the germline J gene. The chain joins TRBV31 to TRBJ1-3, with a possible D match to TRBD1 (6 bases). The germline V gene has CDR1 GKSSPN and CDR2 SITVG. The CDR3 has 13 residues. V lost 0 bases to trimming and J lost 4 bases, with 7 bases between them. The DNA read from the CDR3 is TGTGCCTGGAGTCTAGGGGGGGGAAATACGCTCTAT. Protein sequence: CAWSLGGGNTLY. In full, the CDR3 is CAWSLGGGNTLYF.

This clone was counted only a few times. All gene names here are mouse names. Coverage ceases 1 residue before the CDR3 finishes, and the germline J gene fills in the end. The chain couples TRBV14 to TRBJ2-7; D not resolved. Germline CDR1 and CDR2: SGHDT and FRDEAV. Trimming removed 2 bases from V and 2 bases from J, with 5 bases in between. This CDR3 has 12 residues. The CDR3 protein is CASSFGPYEQYF. The sequenced part of the CDR3 DNA is TGTGCCAGCAGTTTTGGCCCCTATGAACAGTAC.

For this clone: Genes and germline come from the mouse. With the read ending 1 residue before the CDR3 end, the germline J gene is used to fill in that end. The V and J genes are TRBV31 and TRBJ2-4; 11 bases map to TRBD1. V lost 0 bases and J lost 3; bases outside the gene matches: 5. Germline CDR1 reads GKSSPN; CDR2 reads SITVG. This CDR3 is built from 16 residues. The part of the CDR3 DNA that was read is TGTGCCTGGAGTCTACCGGGACAGGGGGACCAAAACACCTTGTAC. Protein product: CAWSLPGQGDQNTLY. The entire CDR3 sequence reads CAWSLPGQGDQNTLYF.

With respect to this clone: The gene names here belong to mouse. The read terminates 1 residue ahead of where the CDR3 ends, so the germline J gene completes it. V is TRBV16 and J is TRBJ1-4; 8 bases fit TRBD1. The junction had 4 bases not matched to a gene; V was cut back by 3 bases and J by 4 bases. This CDR3 comprises 15 residues. Germline V lookup: CDR1 SGHSA, CDR2 FRNQAP. The CDR3 DNA, read in part, is TGTGCAAGCAGCTTCGACGGGACAGGCAACGAAAGATTATTT. As protein: CASSFDGTGNERLF. The entire CDR3 sequence reads CASSFDGTGNERLFF.

Notes on this clone: Gene labels here are mouse ones. The sequenced fragment ends 1 residue before the CDR3 boundary, so the rest is inferred from the germline J gene. The rearrangement uses TRBV13-1 and TRBJ1-2; tentative D call: TRBD1 (5 bases). In germline, CDR1 is NSHNY, CDR2 SYGAGN. V lost 2 bases, J lost 2 bases, and 7 bases lay in between. CDR3 length: 13 amino acids. CDR3 amino acids: CASSEWGNSDYTF. The sequenced part of the CDR3 DNA is TGTGCCAGCAGTGAATGGGGGAACTCCGACTACACC.

Remarks on this clone: The genes are named according to mouse. The sequence runs out 1 residue before the end of the CDR3; the remainder is reconstructed from the germline J gene. This chain connects TRBV1 to TRBJ2-5; TRBD2 aligns across 10 bases. This CDR3 is 15 amino acids long. Germline values: CDR1 NSQYPW, CDR2 LRSPGD (reference sequence). The V gene end was trimmed by 2 bases and the J gene end by 6 bases; junction bases not matched to a gene: 5. The CDR3 bases that were read are TGCACCTGCAGTGCAAACCTGGGGGGGCCGGACACCCAGTAC. It encodes CTCSANLGGPDTQY. The whole CDR3 reads CTCSANLGGPDTQYF.

This clone was found once. Genes and germline come from the mouse. The read comes to an end 1 residue before the CDR3 does, leaving the germline J gene to fill in the end. The chain couples TRBV5 to TRBJ1-1; unclear D gene. CDR3 length equals 13 residues. Germline lookup yields CDR1 LGHNA and CDR2 YNLKQL (reference sequence). The germline V and J ends were trimmed by 0 bases and 0 bases, with 2 bases remaining between them. The covered CDR3 bases are TGTGCCAGCAGCCAAGATGCAAACACAGAAGTCTTC. Its protein product is CASSQDANTEVF. The CDR3, in full, reads CASSQDANTEVFF.

On this clone: Genes and germline come from the mouse. Read data end 1 residue before the CDR3 end; the end is taken from the germline J gene. The rearrangement uses TRBV19 and TRBJ1-1, with D uncertain. With 5 bases removed from V and 8 bases from J, the gap between germline ends came to 10 bases. Germline V gene data show CDR1 as FNHDT and CDR2 as SITEND (reference sequence). CDR3 length equals 11 residues. The CDR3 loop reads CASSPGGEVFF. Partial CDR3 DNA: TGTGCCAGCAGCCCCGGAGGGGAAGTCTTC.

In this sample, this clone turned up a few times. Gene names and germline refer to mouse. From the germline J gene comes the end of the CDR3, since the read stops 1 residue before it. The chain employs TRBV2 and TRBJ2-7; 10 nucleotides align to TRBD2. Germline V gene data show CDR1 as LGHNA and CDR2 as YSYQKL. There are 15 residues in the CDR3. The junction had 3 bases not matched to a gene; V was cut back by 0 bases and J by 4 bases. CDR3 loop: CASSQENWGGYEQYF. CDR3 DNA (partial): TGTGCCAGCAGCCAAGAAAACTGGGGGGGATATGAACAGTAC.

Of note for this clone: Mouse gene names apply. The read finishes 1 residue shy of the CDR3 end, and the germline J gene is used to complete it. The gene calls are TRBV13-1 and TRBJ2-4, with 7 bases identical to TRBD2. CDR1 is NSHNY, CDR2 SYGAGN, per germline. The CDR3 has 15 residues. Trimming at V came to 0 bases and at J to 2 bases, leaving 3 bases not matched to a gene. The sequenced CDR3 bases are TGTGCCAGCAGTGATGCATGGGGGGATCAAAACACCTTGTAC. Its protein is CASSDAWGDQNTLY. The whole CDR3 sequence is CASSDAWGDQNTLYF.

A remark on this clone: Germline and genes here are mouse. From the germline J gene comes the end of the CDR3, since the read stops 1 residue before it. The chain joins TRBV2 to TRBJ2-1; 8 bases are a match to TRBD1. V dropped 4 bases and J dropped 2; count of bases not matched to a gene: 1. Germline V gives CDR1 LGHNA, CDR2 YSYQKL. The CDR3 extends over 14 amino acids. The DNA read from the CDR3 is TGTGCCAGCAGCCCGACAGGGGACTATGCTGAGCAGTTC. Protein product: CASSPTGDYAEQF. The CDR3 in its entirety is CASSPTGDYAEQFF.